This T cell receptor (beta chain) was found in a study of cytomegalovirus exposure and HLA in healthy donors (dated by TCRdb to about 2017). Context from the whole study: In an earlier analysis of around 540 of the donors, 250 to 350 Gb of sequence data and 90 million to 120 million unique TCR beta sequences from about 179 million T cells were reported. Every discovery cohort repertoire had been produced on one sequencing platform. The study profiled the T cell repertoires of fewer than 850 subjects by immunosequencing and related them to cytomegalovirus serostatus. To decide whether each TCR beta V gene segment behaved as functional or pseudogenic, an earlier analysis of approximately 620 of the donors relied on high-throughput TCR beta sequencing. Five DR-DQ haplotypes were treated as single units for association and clustering because of strong linkage in the cohort. To predict cytomegalovirus infection status, the study brought together high-throughput TCR immunosequencing, statistical association of individual TCRs with disease status, and machine learning. An early release covering roughly 600 HLA-typed donors comprised approximately 300 gigabases of sequencing data and around 80 million unique TCR sequences. To study patterns of TCR occurrence, a later analysis re-analyzed previously published TCR beta repertoires from more than 550 donors and added high-resolution HLA genotyping. HLA typing covered class I and class II loci at four-digit resolution. Among the roughly 400 genotyped donors, 75% to 90% belonged to the genetic ancestry cluster associated with self-reported Caucasian donors. Rather than using new phenotypic data, the later analysis identified candidate immune exposures from TCR beta sequences and from how often those sequences occurred across donors. Across around 400 genotyped donors of the cohort, an average of approximately 200,000 unique TCR beta nucleotide sequences per donor were sequenced, and around 20% of those sequences were non-productive. In a later genetic analysis, genome-wide SNP genotypes for about 55% of the roughly 700 donors were used, and that subset was treated as a discovery cohort. Alongside the repertoire data, information on donor age, sex, ethnicity and CMV serostatus was compiled. A separate validation cohort of roughly 130 different subjects was used in addition to the approximately 700-subject first cohort. The number of typed donors differed by locus: about 629-630 for A, B, C, DRB1 and DQB1; 500 to 550 for DQA1; about 600 for DPA1; and about 450 for DPB1. The aim of the study was to test whether cataloging public T cell receptors could identify signatures of past pathogen exposure.

The CDR3 numbers 15 residues from cysteine through phenylalanine. Solely the CDR3 DNA is kept, with 45 bases framed from the first base. Trimming accounts for 2 bases at V and 8 bases at J, while the number of junction bases matched to no gene is 8. CDR1 and CDR2 are drawn from the germline V gene: SGHRS, YFSETQ. About this clone: What antigen it recognizes has not been identified. There are no base qualities to consult, and no much larger clone falls within one base.

In total, roughly 670 healthy bone marrow donors made up the cohort. At the time of sampling, every cohort member was nominally healthy, though immune exposures that went unrecorded were likely present. The donor was CMV seropositive and belonged to the group of about 290 seropositive cohort members. Each donor provided a peripheral blood sample, and peripheral blood mononuclear cells were used for TCR beta sequencing. Genomic DNA extraction from the blood cell samples was performed with the Qiagen DNeasy Blood Extraction Kit. The library was built by means of the immunoSEQ multiplex PCR assay. For the multiplex PCR, a mixture combining 60 forward primers for TCR Vbeta segments and 13 reverse primers for TCR Jbeta segments was used. Amplification of the CDR3 region of rearranged TCR beta genes was performed with a multiplex PCR assay on genomic DNA. The Illumina HiSeq System was used to sequence the amplified TCR beta libraries as 87-base-pair reads. The study's processing was this. A later analysis tallied 70 million to 100 million unique TCR beta chains across the 700 or so repertoires, and approximately 12 million of those chains were shared by two or more donors. A nearest-neighbor algorithm error-corrected the raw reads and collapsed the reads into unique sequences, merging closely related sequences to remove PCR and sequencing errors. Alignment of CDR3 sequences to IMGT reference sequences was used to assign V, D and J gene segments. For a sequence to be retained, a match of at least six nucleotides to both a V gene segment and a J gene segment was required. A rearrangement was called productive if the CDR3 had no stop codons and remained in frame with V and J, and every other rearrangement was called non-productive. Following IMGT convention, CDR3 was defined as the stretch from the second conserved V-encoded cysteine to the conserved J-encoded phenylalanine. In an earlier analysis of more than 550 of the donors, sequences lacking an unambiguous match to a single V gene segment were excluded. An earlier analysis of roughly 590 of the donors called V segments functional above 56.7% productive rearrangements and segregating when the between-donor standard deviation exceeded 5%. A statistical classification framework was developed to diagnose cytomegalovirus status using the catalog of TCR beta chain sequences. In a later analysis, TCR nucleotide sequences were compared against IMGT/GENE-DB human TR gene sequences so that V and J genes could be assigned. In a later analysis, CDR3 sequences and most-parsimonious VDJ recombination scenarios were assigned using the TCRdist pipeline. In a later analysis, every TCR beta chain was defined by the combination of its CDR3 amino acid sequence and its V-gene family, and reads without a unique V-gene family were dropped. A later analysis removed nearly 600 highly shared, low-generation-probability nucleotide sequences to deal with suspected cross-contamination and a sequencing artifact. For each public chain, a later analysis derived a clonal expansion index from normalized ranks of inferred template counts within each repertoire. In a later analysis, generation probabilities were computed using a VDJ recombination model fitted to out-of-frame rearrangements, and the results were checked against IGoR. In a later analysis, hypergeometric tests were used to score TCR-TCR, TCR-HLA and TCR-CMV co-occurrence, with a repertoire-size bias correction applied to TCR pairs. A later analysis estimated false discovery rates by permuting HLA or CMV assignments 20 times. In a later analysis, co-occurring TCRs were grouped using DBSCAN, and TCRdist sequence similarity was added for clustering within HLA-allele-positive subsets. For co-occurrence clustering, repertoires with fewer than 30,000 or more than 120,000 public chains were excluded, along with four or five repertoires with anomalous nucleotide sharing. TCRdb obtained this table from immuneACCESS and retained in-frame rearrangements with V and J assigned. These tables miss some clones; where compared with another copy, unresolved V genes account for less than half of the shortfall, and the remainder is unexplained. That table furnishes V, J and clone size, whereas the DNA furnished D and trimming. In all, the sample holds over 130,000 clones, and around three quarters of those were seen once. The top ten clones comprise about 6.8% of the sample.

Broader findings and caveats from the paper: In a later analysis, TCR association rates were found to vary across HLA loci, with the most associated TCRs seen for DRB1 alleles and the fewest for HLA-C alleles. In a later analysis, HLA-associated TCR beta chains showed more clonal expansion and lower generation probabilities than non-associated chains that were equally common. A further reported finding was that TCR beta sequences accurately predicted the HLA-A and HLA-B alleles for most subjects in the first cohort. The classifier was reported to diagnose cytomegalovirus status with high specificity and sensitivity in both the original and validation cohorts. Compared with the approximately 670-donor mean, donors in an Asian-associated ancestry cluster had fewer N-insertions in productive TCRs, according to a later genetic analysis. Because HLA typing was unavailable for some donors at each locus, only the typed subset was used in association tests. The sequencing pipeline was judged likely to have produced a cluster of highly shared sequence variants as a technical artifact. Linkage disequilibrium might explain the correlated functional status among segregating V segments, but an unknown experimental factor could not be excluded. The study gave a list of under 200 TCR beta chains associated with cytomegalovirus. CMV serostatus was the only immune exposure information available for the cohort. A later analysis found that most CMV-associated TCR beta chains appeared HLA-restricted, with HLA associations seemingly driven largely by CMV exposure. Broadly in line with IMGT annotations, most TCR beta V segments showed up in productive rearrangements about 87% or about 30% of the time in an earlier analysis of under 700 of the donors. While some public TCRs were present in many individuals, most TCR sequences turned up only very rarely across donors. Strong co-occurrence of HLA alleles, especially DR and DQ, made assigning TCR associations to individual alleles difficult. The cohort was sequenced for TCR beta chains only, and without alpha or paired-chain data the features that could be detected were limited. Over 15 rarely observed V segments, including chromosome 9 orphons, were excluded from the earlier analysis of approximately 600 of the donors because counts were too low. Roughly uniform sequencing depth across donors was assumed in presence/absence analyses, although this assumption may not hold. In vitro tests confirmed that a few of the cytomegalovirus-associated TCR beta chains recognize cytomegalovirus antigens. A later analysis associated 15,000 or so TCR beta sequences with specific HLA alleles at a false discovery rate of 0.05. The authors suggested that the approach could potentially be generalized to other disease states and immunological phenotypes. A later genetic analysis associated a missense DCLRE1C variant with V-gene and J-gene trimming of TCR beta chains, and an independent cohort replicated the association. In a later analysis, several top co-occurrence clusters were reported to appear linked to parvovirus B19, influenza, CMV and Epstein-Barr virus. The 87-base-pair reads could not distinguish some IMGT-functional V segments, including TRBV6-2 and TRBV6-3, so those segments were excluded.

The chain is made from TRBV5-1 and TRBJ2-1, and 9 junction bases match TRBD2. This sequence originates from a woman aged 40 to 50 in good health and CMV-seropositive. The sequencing input was PBMCs. Read as DNA, the sequence is TGCGCCAGCAGCTTAAGAGGCGGGAGGGCGGATGAGCAGTTCTTC. Its protein product is CASSLRGGRADEQFF.